The 31 T cell receptor beta chains below come from one sample, sequenced in a study of blood T cell repertoires in COVID-19. TCRdb's copy holds only in-frame clones and misses some; the assay was immunoSEQ multiplex PCR. The sample contains around 54,000 clones, less than 95% of which appear only once. Sequencing used peripheral blood. These receptors originate from a human donor in a cohort sampled during active COVID-19.

The chain joins TRBV28 to TRBJ2-5; TRBD2 matches 10 bases. J lost 5 bases, V lost 4 bases, and 7 bases had no gene match. Germline V gene lookup returns CDR1 MDHEN and CDR2 SYDVKM. The CDR3 has 15 residues. This CDR3 reads CASSSTSGIVETQYF. In nucleotides, the CDR3 is TGTGCCAGCAGTTCCACTAGCGGGATTGTTGAGACCCAGTACTTC.

The rearrangement links TRBV5-8 to TRBJ2-7, with TRBD2 matching 7 bases. The CDR3 is made up of 14 amino acids. Trimming at V came to 2 bases and at J to 2 bases, leaving 4 bases not matched to a gene. Germline V CDR1 and CDR2: SGHTS, YDEGEE. The CDR3 coding sequence is TGTGCCAGCAGCTTACCCGGGACTACCTACGAGCAGTACTTC. Translated, it gives CASSLPGTTYEQYF.

The chain combines TRBV11-2 with TRBJ2-1, with 10 bases identical to TRBD2. V dropped 0 bases and J dropped 1; count of bases not matched to a gene: 12. This CDR3 is 20 amino acids long. The germline gives CDR1 SGHAT, CDR2 FQNNGV. DNA of the CDR3: TGTGCCAGCAGCTTAGATCGAGGGGTAGCGGGAGGCCCTTCCTACAATGAGCAGTTCTTC. Translated, it gives CASSLDRGVAGGPSYNEQFF.

The chain carries TRBV29-1 and TRBJ2-7; 7 nucleotides align to TRBD1. There are 15 residues in the CDR3. The J segment lost 2 bases and the V segment lost 8 bases, leaving 15 bases of the junction unmatched. Per the germline V gene, CDR1 is SQVTM and CDR2 is ANQGSEA. This CDR3 is CSFASATGTPYEQYF. Written as DNA, the CDR3 is TGCAGCTTCGCTTCCGCGACAGGGACCCCCTACGAGCAGTACTTC.

This CDR3 is CASSNRGSGANVLTF. In DNA form, the CDR3 reads TGCGCCAGCAGCAACAGGGGATCCGGGGCCAACGTCCTGACTTTC. The chain is built from TRBV5-1 and TRBJ2-6; 7 nucleotides align to TRBD1. The V segment lost 4 bases and the J segment 4 bases; nucleotides outside the gene matches: 5. Germline-derived CDR1 and CDR2 are SGHRS and YFSETQ. There are 15 residues in the CDR3. Together with reference TRBV5-1 and TRBJ2-6, the CDR3 gives the full variable domain: KAGVTQTPRYLIKTRGQQVTLSCSPISGHRSVSWYQQTPGQGLQFLFEYFSETQRNKGNFPGRFSGRQFSNSRSEMNVSTLELGDSALYLCASSNRGSGANVLTFGAGSRLTVL.

The chain links TRBV6-5 to TRBJ1-2; the match to TRBD1 covers 7 bases. The length of the CDR3 is 15 residues. The V segment lost 3 bases and the J segment 4 bases; nucleotides outside the gene matches: 8. Germline values: CDR1 MNHEY, CDR2 SVGAGI. Written as DNA, the CDR3 is TGTGCCAGCAGTTATCGGCAGGGGGTTGGCTATGGCTACACCTTC. As protein: CASSYRQGVGYGYTF.

The V and J genes are TRBV29-1 and TRBJ1-4, with 11 bases matching TRBD1. CDR3 length: 14 residues. V lost 6 bases, J lost 7 bases, and 7 bases stayed unmatched. Germline V gene data show CDR1 as SQVTM and CDR2 as ANQGSEA. CDR3 residues: CSVGRGTGGEKLFF. Here the CDR3 DNA reads TGCAGCGTCGGTCGGGGGACAGGGGGTGAAAAACTGTTTTTT.

This rearrangement joins TRBV7-9 to TRBJ2-7; 11 bases agree with TRBD2. Germline V CDR1 and CDR2: SEHNR, FQNEAQ (reference sequence). The CDR3 is made up of 14 amino acids. V shed 5 bases and J 6 bases; nucleotides not matched to a gene: 6. This chain's CDR3 is CASSQTSGIGEQYF. CDR3 coding DNA: TGTGCCAGCAGCCAGACTAGCGGGATAGGCGAGCAGTACTTC. The full variable domain, completed using reference TRBV7-9 and TRBJ2-7, is DTGVSQNPRHKITKRGQNVTFRCDPISEHNRLYWYRQTLGQGPEFLTYFQNEAQLEKSRLLSDRFSAERPKGSFSTLEIQRTEQGDSAMYLCASSQTSGIGEQYFGPGTRLTVT.

Here the CDR3 reads CASRARQGGSSYEQYF. CDR3 in DNA: TGTGCCAGCAGAGCCCGCCAGGGGGGAAGCTCCTACGAGCAGTACTTC. The genes are TRBV6-4 and TRBJ2-7, with D tentatively TRBD1 (7 bases). The CDR3 spans 16 residues. V was trimmed by 6 bases and J by 0 bases, leaving 18 bases between them. The V gene's germline CDR1 is MRHNA and CDR2 SNTAGT.

J is TRBJ1-2 and V is TRBV10-3; 7 bases agree with TRBD1. The CDR3 consists of 13 residues. Germline V lookup: CDR1 ENHRY, CDR2 SYGVKD. Unmatched junction bases numbered 8, after V lost 10 bases and J lost 3 bases. The CDR3 DNA is TGTGCCACCGGGACAGACGTACACTATGGCTACACCTTC. Translated, it gives CATGTDVHYGYTF.

The rearrangement joins TRBV18 to TRBJ1-1; 7 bases map to TRBD1. The CDR3 spans 13 residues. The ends lost 3 bases at V and 6 bases at J; junction bases unmatched: 4. CDR1 is KGHSH and CDR2 is LQKENI in the germline V gene. As DNA, the CDR3 is TGTGCCAGCTCACCCCCCGGGACAGCTGAAGCTTTCTTT. Its translation is CASSPPGTAEAFF.

The rearrangement links TRBV9 to TRBJ2-1; TRBD1 matches at 10 bases. The length of the CDR3 is 15 residues. The trim removed 4 bases at V and 8 bases at J, leaving 9 bases unmatched. The V gene's germline CDR1 is SGDLS and CDR2 YYNGEE. The CDR3 DNA is TGTGCCAGCAGCCCGGGACAGGGGAAAGGCGATGAGCAGTTCTTC. Its protein product is CASSPGQGKGDEQFF.

This chain links TRBV3-1 (or the pseudogene TRBV3-2) with TRBJ1-5; tentative D call: TRBD1 (5 bases). Trimming removed 2 bases at V and 2 bases at J, with 10 bases between. The CDR3 runs to 15 residues. Germline CDR1 is LGHDT and CDR2 is YNNKEL (reference sequence). This CDR3 reads CASSQQGSGNQPQHF. Written as DNA, the CDR3 is TGTGCCAGCAGCCAACAGGGATCCGGCAATCAGCCCCAGCATTTT.

The rearrangement joins TRBV11-2 to TRBJ2-1; 14 bases match TRBD2. V was clipped by 6 bases and J by 6 bases; unmatched bases: 13. This CDR3 comprises 18 residues. Germline CDR1 and CDR2: SGHAT and FQNNGV. DNA of the CDR3: TGTGCCAGCAGGCACGGGACTAGCGGGAGTGGGTCCGTCAATGAGCAGTTCTTC. Encoded protein: CASRHGTSGSGSVNEQFF.

J is TRBJ1-5 and V is TRBV5-1; D not resolved. Trimming left V 1 base short and J 2 bases short, with 4 bases between. CDR3 length: 13 amino acids. Germline lookup yields CDR1 SGHRS and CDR2 YFSETQ. CDR3 DNA sequence: TGCGCCAGCAGCTTGACAGGCAATCAGCCCCAGCATTTT. Protein sequence: CASSLTGNQPQHF.

This chain joins TRBV18 and TRBJ1-2; TRBD1 matches 9 bases. After removal of 6 bases from V and 8 bases from J, the junction contained 7 bases not matched to a gene. Germline CDR1 reads KGHSH; CDR2 reads LQKENI. The CDR3 has 13 amino acids. In DNA, the CDR3 is TGTGCCAGCTCCCCCGCGGGACAGGGAGGCTACACCTTC. Protein: CASSPAGQGGYTF.

V gene TRBV5-1 combines with J gene TRBJ1-6, with TRBD1 as a possible D gene (6 bases). Germline CDR1 and CDR2: SGHRS and YFSETQ. This CDR3 has 16 residues. With 0 bases removed from V and 7 bases from J, the gap between germline ends came to 14 bases. CDR3 in DNA: TGCGCCAGCAGCTTGGTTAGTTCGAGGGGGAATTCACCCCTCCACTTT. It yields the protein CASSLVSSRGNSPLHF.

J is TRBJ2-3 and V is TRBV5-1; a weak D match, TRBD1 (5 bases). Germline V gives CDR1 SGHRS, CDR2 YFSETQ. The CDR3 contains 17 residues. V shed 5 bases and J shed 3 bases, with 22 bases lying between them. CDR3 bases: TGCGCCAGCAGGATAGGGGAAGGGGCCAGTCGGACAGATACGCAGTATTTT. Its translation is CASRIGEGASRTDTQYF.

V gene TRBV9 combines with J gene TRBJ2-2, with TRBD1 matching 12 bases. Per the germline V gene, CDR1 is SGDLS and CDR2 is YYNGEE. This CDR3 is built from 15 residues. V shed 3 bases, J shed 7 bases, and the junction held 4 bases outside the gene matches. CDR3 coding DNA: TGTGCCAGCAGCGGGTGGGACAGGGGGCACGGGGAGCTGTTTTTT. It yields the protein CASSGWDRGHGELFF.

This clone was recorded only once. The chain combines TRBV24-1 with TRBJ2-7, with TRBD2 matching over 7 bases. The CDR3 is made up of 14 amino acids. Losses at the gene ends were 5 bases for V and 2 bases for J; bases not matched to a gene: 5. Germline assignment: CDR1 KGHDR and CDR2 SFDVKD. The CDR3 DNA reads TGTGCCACCAGTGGTTCTGGGGGGGCCTACGAGCAGTACTTC. Amino acids: CATSGSGGAYEQYF.

The chain recombines TRBV7-3 with TRBJ2-7, with 7 bases fitting TRBD1. Germline V CDR1 and CDR2: SGHTA, FQGTGA. This CDR3 region has 13 residues. The V gene end was trimmed by 5 bases and the J gene end by 1 base; junction bases not matched to a gene: 2. The CDR3 region is CASSPGGSYEQYF. The CDR3 nucleotides read TGTGCCAGCAGCCCAGGGGGTTCCTACGAGCAGTACTTC.

V is TRBV18 and J is TRBJ1-1, with D maybe TRBD1 (5 bases). The CDR3 is 14 residues long. V gave up 0 bases and J gave up 3 bases, with 8 bases separating them. CDR1 and CDR2 (germline): KGHSH, LQKENI. CDR3 protein: CASSPPQGYTEAFF. The CDR3 bases are TGTGCCAGCTCACCACCGCAGGGTTACACTGAAGCTTTCTTT.

This chain connects TRBV28 to TRBJ2-2; 8 nucleotides align to TRBD1. This CDR3 spans 15 amino acids. The germline gives CDR1 MDHEN, CDR2 SYDVKM. J gave up 4 bases and V 6 bases, and 7 bases lay outside the gene matches. CDR3 sequence reads: CASRFGQGVTGELFF. The CDR3 DNA follows: TGTGCCAGCAGGTTCGGACAGGGAGTCACCGGGGAGCTGTTTTTT.

The chain carries TRBV5-1 and TRBJ2-3; 7 bases are shared with TRBD2. CDR1 is SGHRS and CDR2 is YFSETQ in the germline V gene. CDR3 size: 16 residues. V lost 2 bases to trimming and J lost 2 bases; unmatched junction nucleotides: 8. The CDR3 region is CASSFGGRWDTDTQYF. As DNA, the CDR3 is TGCGCCAGCAGCTTCGGGGGGAGATGGGACACAGATACGCAGTATTTT. Supplemented by reference TRBV5-1 and TRBJ2-3, the full variable domain reads KAGVTQTPRYLIKTRGQQVTLSCSPISGHRSVSWYQQTPGQGLQFLFEYFSETQRNKGNFPGRFSGRQFSNSRSEMNVSTLELGDSALYLCASSFGGRWDTDTQYFGPGTRLTVL.

This clone has more than one count but fewer than ten. CDR3 DNA sequence: TGTGCCAGCAGCGTCGCAGGGGGCAGGCAGCCCCAGCATTTT. This encodes CASSVAGGRQPQHF. The chain combines TRBV9 with TRBJ1-5; TRBD1 aligns across 8 bases. V was pared by 2 bases and J by 7 bases, with 5 bases of the junction left unmatched. The CDR3 runs 14 residues. Germline CDR1 is SGDLS and CDR2 is YYNGEE.

CDR3: CASRPQGAWETQYF. CDR3 nucleotide sequence: TGTGCCAGCAGGCCACAGGGGGCGTGGGAGACCCAGTACTTC. The rearrangement joins TRBV13 to TRBJ2-5, with 9 bases that match TRBD1. The CDR3 extends over 14 amino acids. Trimming removed 6 bases from V and 5 bases from J; junction bases left unmatched: 7. The germline V gene encodes CDR1 PRHDT and CDR2 FYEKMQ (reference sequence).

This chain joins TRBV7-2 and TRBJ2-2, with 11 bases that match TRBD2. CDR1 SGHTA and CDR2 FQGNSA come from the germline V gene. CDR3 size: 16 residues. After removal of 6 bases from V and 6 bases from J, the junction contained 9 bases not matched to a gene. Here the CDR3 reads CASRHTSGRGSGELFF. The DNA for the CDR3 is TGTGCCAGCAGGCATACTAGCGGGAGAGGGTCCGGGGAGCTGTTTTTT. The full variable domain, rest sourced from reference TRBV7-2 and TRBJ2-2, is GAGVSQSPSNKVTEKGKDVELRCDPISGHTALYWYRQSLGQGLEFLIYFQGNSAPDKSGLPSDRFSAERTGGSVSTLTIQRTQQEDSAVYLCASRHTSGRGSGELFFGEGSRLTVL.

V and J are TRBV9 and TRBJ1-1; 8 bases agree with TRBD1. CDR1 and CDR2 (germline): SGDLS, YYNGEE. V was clipped by 3 bases and J by 1 base; unmatched bases: 2. There are 14 residues in the CDR3. CDR3 nucleotides: TGTGCCAGCAGCGCTGGACAGGGGAACACTGAAGCTTTCTTT. As protein: CASSAGQGNTEAFF.

This sequence joins TRBV12-2 and TRBJ2-1; no check of the table's D call, TRBD2, against the DNA was made. TRBV12-2 is an annotated pseudogene. The CDR3 is 16 amino acids. The CDR3 here is CASRLVPSVSYNEQFF. In DNA, the CDR3 is TGTGCAAGTCGCTTAGTACCTAGCGTGTCCTACAATGAGCAGTTCTTC.

The sample holds a few counts of this clone. This sequence joins TRBV7-3 and TRBJ2-2; TRBD2 agrees at 8 bases. CDR1 is SGHTA, CDR2 FQGTGA, per germline. This CDR3 is 15 amino acids long. Germline trimming cut 0 bases from V and 6 bases from J; bases unmatched to any gene: 3. The CDR3 region is CASSLTAGGPGELFF. In DNA form, the CDR3 reads TGTGCCAGCAGCTTAACGGCGGGAGGACCCGGGGAGCTGTTTTTT.

This chain joins TRBV15 and TRBJ1-4, with no clear D. Per germline, CDR1 LNHNV and CDR2 YYDKDF (reference sequence). V was pared by 1 base and J by 8 bases, with 11 bases between. CDR3 length: 14 residues. The CDR3 DNA sequence: TGTGCCACCAGCAGAGCCGGGGAAGAGGAAAAACTGTTTTTT. This sequence encodes CATSRAGEEEKLFF.